This T cell receptor beta chain stems from a study of monozygotic twins with inflammatory bowel disease. Study findings and constraints: T cell subtypes that differed could not be told apart. It was observed that concordant and discordant twins did not differ in repertoire similarity, possibly given limited power.

Collection of a roughly 2.3 ml blood sample took place per donor. TCRdb processed the 5' RACE reads again and assigns one entry to each CDR3 protein, with no DNA. The sample has about 420,000 distinct CDR3 sequences. Comments on this clonotype: Its antigen remains unknown.

This receptor was identified in a human donor with ulcerative colitis or Crohn's disease, or a healthy co-twin of an affected twin (not recorded which). The specimen was blood.

CDR3 region: CSARDNRDLSPLHF. The chain is built from TRBV20-1 and TRBJ1-6. Germline V lookup: CDR1 DFQATT, CDR2 SNEGSKA (reference sequence). This CDR3 contains 14 residues.